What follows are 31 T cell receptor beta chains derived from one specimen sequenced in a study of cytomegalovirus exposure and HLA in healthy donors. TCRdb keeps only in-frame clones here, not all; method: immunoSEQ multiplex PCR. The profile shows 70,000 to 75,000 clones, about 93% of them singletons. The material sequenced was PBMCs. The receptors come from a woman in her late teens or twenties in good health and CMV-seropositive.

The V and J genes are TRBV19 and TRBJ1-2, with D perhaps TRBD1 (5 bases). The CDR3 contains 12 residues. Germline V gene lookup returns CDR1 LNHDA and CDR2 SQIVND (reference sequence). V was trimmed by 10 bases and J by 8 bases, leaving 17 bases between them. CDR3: CAIGDVPSGYTF. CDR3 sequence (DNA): TGTGCCATAGGGGATGTGCCCTCGGGCTACACCTTC.

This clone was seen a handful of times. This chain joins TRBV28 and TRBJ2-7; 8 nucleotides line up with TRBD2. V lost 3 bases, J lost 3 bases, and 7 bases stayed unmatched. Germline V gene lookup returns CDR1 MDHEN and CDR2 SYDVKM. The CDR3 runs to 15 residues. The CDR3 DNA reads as TGTGCCAGCAGTTTGCCGGGGGGGGATCGCTACGAGCAGTACTTC. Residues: CASSLPGGDRYEQYF.

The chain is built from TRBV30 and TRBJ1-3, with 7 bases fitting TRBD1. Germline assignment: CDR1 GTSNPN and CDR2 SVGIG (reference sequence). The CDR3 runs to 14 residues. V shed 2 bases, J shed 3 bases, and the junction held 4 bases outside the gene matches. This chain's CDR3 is CAWSSTGSGNTIYF. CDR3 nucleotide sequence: TGTGCCTGGAGTTCGACAGGGAGTGGAAACACCATATATTTT.

CDR3 sequence: CASSFRMAGIYNEQFF. The CDR3 nucleotides are TGTGCCAGCAGCTTCAGGATGGCGGGGATATACAATGAGCAGTTCTTC. The chain links TRBV7-8 to TRBJ2-1; weak D call: TRBD2 (6 bases). V was clipped by 3 bases and J by 4 bases, with 16 bases between them. The CDR3 loop spans 16 amino acids. Germline CDR1 and CDR2: SGHVS and FQNEAQ.

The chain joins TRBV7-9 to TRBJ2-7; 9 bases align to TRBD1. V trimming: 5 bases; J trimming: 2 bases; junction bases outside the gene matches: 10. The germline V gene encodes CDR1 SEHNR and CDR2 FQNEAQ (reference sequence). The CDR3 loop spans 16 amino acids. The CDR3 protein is CASSPTPGQGTYEQYF. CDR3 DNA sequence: TGTGCCAGCAGCCCTACGCCGGGACAGGGAACCTACGAGCAGTACTTC.

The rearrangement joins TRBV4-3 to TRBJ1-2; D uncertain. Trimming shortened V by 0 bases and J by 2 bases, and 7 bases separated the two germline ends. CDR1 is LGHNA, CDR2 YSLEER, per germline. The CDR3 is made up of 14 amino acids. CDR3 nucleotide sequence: TGCGCCAGCAGCCAAGAAAGTAGAAACTATGGCTACACCTTC. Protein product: CASSQESRNYGYTF.

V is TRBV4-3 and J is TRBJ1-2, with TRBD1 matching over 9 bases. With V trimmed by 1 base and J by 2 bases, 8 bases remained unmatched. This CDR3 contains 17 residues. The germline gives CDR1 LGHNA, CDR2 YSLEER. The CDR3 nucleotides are TGCGCCAGCAGCCAAGTTTCGGACAGGGGTATGAACTATGGCTACACCTTC. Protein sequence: CASSQVSDRGMNYGYTF.

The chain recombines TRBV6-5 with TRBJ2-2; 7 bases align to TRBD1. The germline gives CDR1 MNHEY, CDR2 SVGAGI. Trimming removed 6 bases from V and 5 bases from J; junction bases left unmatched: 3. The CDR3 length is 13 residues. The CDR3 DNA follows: TGTGCCAGCAGATCACAGGGGACCGGGGAGCTGTTTTTT. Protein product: CASRSQGTGELFF.

CDR3 amino acids: CASSVGTGDYGYTF. The CDR3 bases are TGTGCCAGCAGCGTAGGGACAGGCGATTATGGCTACACCTTC. The chain combines TRBV9 with TRBJ1-2, with 7 nucleotides matching TRBD1. Germline-derived CDR1 and CDR2 are SGDLS and YYNGEE. This CDR3 is 14 amino acids long. V was pared by 0 bases and J by 5 bases, with 4 bases of the junction left unmatched.

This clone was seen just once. The DNA of the CDR3 is TGTGCCAGCATCTGGGCTAGCGGAGTGGGGAGCTCCTACAATGAGCAGTTCTTC. Translating gives CASIWASGVGSSYNEQFF. The V call is TRBV28, the J call TRBJ2-1; 7 positions match TRBD2. CDR1 is MDHEN and CDR2 is SYDVKM in the germline V gene. CDR3 length equals 18 residues. V shed 7 bases and J 0 bases; nucleotides not matched to a gene: 15.

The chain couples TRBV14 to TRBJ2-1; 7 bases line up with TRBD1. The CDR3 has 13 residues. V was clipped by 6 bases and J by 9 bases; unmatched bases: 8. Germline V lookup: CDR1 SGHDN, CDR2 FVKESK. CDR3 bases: TGTGCCAGCAGTCTCTACAGGGACAGTGAGCAGTTCTTC. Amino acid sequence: CASSLYRDSEQFF.

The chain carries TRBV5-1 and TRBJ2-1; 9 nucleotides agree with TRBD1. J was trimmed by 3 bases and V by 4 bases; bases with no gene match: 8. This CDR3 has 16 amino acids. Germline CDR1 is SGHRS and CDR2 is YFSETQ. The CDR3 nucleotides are TGCGCCAGCAGCCTGGAGGGGACAGGGATCTACAATGAGCAGTTCTTC. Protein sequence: CASSLEGTGIYNEQFF.

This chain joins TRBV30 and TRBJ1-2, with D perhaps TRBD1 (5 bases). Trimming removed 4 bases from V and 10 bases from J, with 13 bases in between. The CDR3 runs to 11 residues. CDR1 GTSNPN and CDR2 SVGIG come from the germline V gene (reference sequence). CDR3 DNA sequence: TGTGCCTGGATGACAGCCACCGTCTACACCTTC. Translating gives CAWMTATVYTF.

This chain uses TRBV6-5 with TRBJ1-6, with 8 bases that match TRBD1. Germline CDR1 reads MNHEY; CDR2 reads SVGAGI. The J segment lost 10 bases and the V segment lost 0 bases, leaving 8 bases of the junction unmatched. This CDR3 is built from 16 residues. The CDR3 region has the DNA TGTGCCAGCAGTTACTCCGGGAGACAGGGGATCTCACCCCTCCACTTT. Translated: CASSYSGRQGISPLHF.

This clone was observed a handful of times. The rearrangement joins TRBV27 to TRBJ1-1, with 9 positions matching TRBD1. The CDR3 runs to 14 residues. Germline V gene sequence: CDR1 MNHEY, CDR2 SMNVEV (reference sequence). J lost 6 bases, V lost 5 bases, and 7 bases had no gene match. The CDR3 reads CASSAGTGSPEAFF. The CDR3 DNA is TGTGCCAGCAGTGCCGGGACAGGGAGTCCTGAAGCTTTCTTT.

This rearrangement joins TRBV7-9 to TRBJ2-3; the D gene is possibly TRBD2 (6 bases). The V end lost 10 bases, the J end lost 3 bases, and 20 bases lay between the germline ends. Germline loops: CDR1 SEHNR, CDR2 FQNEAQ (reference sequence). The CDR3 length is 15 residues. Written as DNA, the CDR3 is TGTGCCACCCTACCGGCTAGCGAAGGAACAGATACGCAGTATTTT. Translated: CATLPASEGTDTQYF.

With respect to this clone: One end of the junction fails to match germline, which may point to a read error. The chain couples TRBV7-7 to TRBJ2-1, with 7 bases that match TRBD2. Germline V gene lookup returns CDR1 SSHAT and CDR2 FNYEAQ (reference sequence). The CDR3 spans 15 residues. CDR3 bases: TGTGCTAGCAGCCCCTCCCCAGGGACTAACAGTGAGCAGTTCTTC. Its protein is CASSPSPGTNSEQFF.

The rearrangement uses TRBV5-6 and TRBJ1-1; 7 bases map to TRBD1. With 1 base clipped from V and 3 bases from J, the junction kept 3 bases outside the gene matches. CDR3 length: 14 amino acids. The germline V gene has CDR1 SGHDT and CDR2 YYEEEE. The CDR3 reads CASSLNRGDTEAFF. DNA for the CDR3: TGTGCCAGCAGCTTGAACAGGGGAGACACTGAAGCTTTCTTT.

This chain's CDR3 is CAISGTSGGYNEQFF. In DNA, the CDR3 is TGTGCCATCAGTGGGACTAGCGGGGGGTACAATGAGCAGTTCTTC. This rearrangement joins TRBV10-3 to TRBJ2-1; 14 nucleotides line up with TRBD2. Germline CDR1 and CDR2: ENHRY and SYGVKD. J was trimmed by 4 bases and V by 4 bases; bases with no gene match: 0. This CDR3 comprises 15 residues.

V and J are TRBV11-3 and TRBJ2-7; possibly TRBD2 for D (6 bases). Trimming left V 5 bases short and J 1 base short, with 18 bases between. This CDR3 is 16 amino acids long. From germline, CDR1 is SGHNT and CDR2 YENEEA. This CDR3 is CASSPGGLAISYEQYF. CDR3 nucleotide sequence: TGTGCCAGCAGCCCCGGTGGGCTAGCGATTTCCTACGAGCAGTACTTC.

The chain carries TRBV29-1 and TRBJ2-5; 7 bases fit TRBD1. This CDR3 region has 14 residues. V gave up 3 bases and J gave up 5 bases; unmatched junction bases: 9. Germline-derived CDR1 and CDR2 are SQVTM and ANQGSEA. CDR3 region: CSVDLRQGLETQYF. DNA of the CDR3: TGCAGCGTTGACCTTCGACAGGGTCTGGAGACCCAGTACTTC. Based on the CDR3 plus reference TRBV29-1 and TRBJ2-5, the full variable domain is SAVISQKPSRDICQRGTSLTIQCQVDSQVTMMFWYRQQPGQSLTLIATANQGSEATYESGFVIDKFPISRPNLTFSTLTVSNMSPEDSSIYLCSVDLRQGLETQYFGPGTRLLVL.

In nucleotides, the CDR3 is TGCAGCGTTTACACCAGACAGGGTCCAGATACGCAGTATTTT. Its translation is CSVYTRQGPDTQYF. V gene TRBV29-1 combines with J gene TRBJ2-3, with TRBD1 identical over 7 bases. The CDR3 extends over 14 amino acids. Germline V CDR1 and CDR2: SQVTM, ANQGSEA. The junction had 9 bases not matched to a gene; V was cut back by 5 bases and J by 4 bases.

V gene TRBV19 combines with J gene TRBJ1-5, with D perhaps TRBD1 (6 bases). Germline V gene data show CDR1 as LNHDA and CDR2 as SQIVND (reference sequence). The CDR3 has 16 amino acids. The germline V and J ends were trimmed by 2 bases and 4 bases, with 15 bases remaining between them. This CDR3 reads CASSISRTARNQPQHF. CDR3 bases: TGTGCCAGTAGTATATCGAGGACAGCAAGAAATCAGCCCCAGCATTTT.

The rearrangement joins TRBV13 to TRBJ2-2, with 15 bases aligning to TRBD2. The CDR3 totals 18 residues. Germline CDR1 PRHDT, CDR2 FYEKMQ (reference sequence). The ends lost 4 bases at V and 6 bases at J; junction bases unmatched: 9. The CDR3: CASSSWTSGGARAGELFF. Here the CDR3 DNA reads TGTGCCAGCAGCTCTTGGACTAGCGGGGGGGCCAGGGCCGGGGAGCTGTTTTTT. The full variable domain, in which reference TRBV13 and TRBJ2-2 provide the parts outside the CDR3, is AAGVIQSPRHLIKEKRETATLKCYPIPRHDTVYWYQQGPGQDPQFLISFYEKMQSDKGSIPDRFSAQQFSDYHSELNMSSLELGDSALYFCASSSWTSGGARAGELFFGEGSRLTVL.

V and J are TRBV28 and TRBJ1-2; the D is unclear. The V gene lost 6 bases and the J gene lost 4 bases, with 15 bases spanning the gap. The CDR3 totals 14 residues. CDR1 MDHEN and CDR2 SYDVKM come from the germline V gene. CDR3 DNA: TGTGCCAGCAGCCTACAGCAAACATCCTATGGCTACACCTTC. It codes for CASSLQQTSYGYTF.

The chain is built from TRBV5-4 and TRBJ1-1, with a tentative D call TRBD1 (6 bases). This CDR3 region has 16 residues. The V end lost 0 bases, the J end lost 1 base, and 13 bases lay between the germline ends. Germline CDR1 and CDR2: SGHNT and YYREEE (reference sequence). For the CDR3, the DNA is TGTGCCAGCAGCTTGGTGTCAGGGGAACCGAACACTGAAGCTTTCTTT. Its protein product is CASSLVSGEPNTEAFF.

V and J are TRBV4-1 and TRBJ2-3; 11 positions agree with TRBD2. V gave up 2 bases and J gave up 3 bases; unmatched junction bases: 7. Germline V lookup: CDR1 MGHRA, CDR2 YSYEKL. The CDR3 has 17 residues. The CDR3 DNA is TGCGCCAGCAGCCAATTTCACCCTAGCGGGAGGACAGATACGCAGTATTTT. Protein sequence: CASSQFHPSGRTDTQYF.

The CDR3 region is CAISQQGTPDTQYF. The CDR3 DNA sequence: TGTGCCATCAGTCAACAGGGTACCCCAGATACGCAGTATTTT. The chain is built from TRBV10-3 and TRBJ2-3; TRBD1 might be the D (6 bases). V gave up 5 bases and J gave up 4 bases, with 13 bases separating them. CDR1 and CDR2 (germline): ENHRY, SYGVKD. This CDR3 has 14 residues.

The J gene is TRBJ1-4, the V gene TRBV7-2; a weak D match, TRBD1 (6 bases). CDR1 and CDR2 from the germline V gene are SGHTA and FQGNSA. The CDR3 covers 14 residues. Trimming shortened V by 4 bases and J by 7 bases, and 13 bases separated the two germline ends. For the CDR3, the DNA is TGTGCCAGCAGCTCGTCGGGGGGCAGTGAAAAACTGTTTTTT. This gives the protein CASSSSGGSEKLFF.

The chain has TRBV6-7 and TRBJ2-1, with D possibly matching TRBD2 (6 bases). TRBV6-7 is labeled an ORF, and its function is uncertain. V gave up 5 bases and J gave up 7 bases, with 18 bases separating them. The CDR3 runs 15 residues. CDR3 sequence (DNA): TGTGCCAGCAGTGAATACCAGGGTGCGGGGAATGAGCAGTTCTTC. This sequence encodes CASSEYQGAGNEQFF.

In DNA form, the CDR3 reads TGTGCCAGCATCCCAGGGCGGGAGAGGGCCAACGAGCAGTACTTC. Its translation is CASIPGRERANEQYF. This sequence joins TRBV5-6 and TRBJ2-7; 7 bases match TRBD2. The CDR3 runs 15 residues. The germline V gene has CDR1 SGHDT and CDR2 YYEEEE. The trim removed 6 bases at V and 5 bases at J, leaving 14 bases unmatched.